Reported below is one T cell receptor (beta chain). Its antigen is still unknown. Template material for TCR beta VDJ and CDR3 profiling consisted of genomic DNA. TCRdb reprocessed the reads with MiXCR, giving one entry per CDR3 protein. The sample includes roughly 50,000 distinct CDR3 sequences, over 60% of them seen just once. This sample was included in a study of CD8+CD57+ T cells in acquired aplastic anemia. V lost 7 bases and J lost 1; bases outside the gene matches: 3. The CDR3 extends over 13 amino acids. Germline lookup yields CDR1 MGHDK and CDR2 SYGVNS. Regarding the study as a whole: Both patients and controls carried the same twenty-nine CD8+ CDR3 sequences.

The source is a human donor in good health, serving as a control. The sample taken for sequencing was sorted CD4+, CD8+, or CD8+CD57+ T cells (not recorded which) from PBMCs. The chain couples TRBV25-1 to TRBJ2-7; TRBD2 matches at 8 bases. DNA for the CDR3: TGTGCCAGCAAGGGCGGGAGGTCCTACGAGCAGTACTTC. Translation gives CASKGGRSYEQYF.